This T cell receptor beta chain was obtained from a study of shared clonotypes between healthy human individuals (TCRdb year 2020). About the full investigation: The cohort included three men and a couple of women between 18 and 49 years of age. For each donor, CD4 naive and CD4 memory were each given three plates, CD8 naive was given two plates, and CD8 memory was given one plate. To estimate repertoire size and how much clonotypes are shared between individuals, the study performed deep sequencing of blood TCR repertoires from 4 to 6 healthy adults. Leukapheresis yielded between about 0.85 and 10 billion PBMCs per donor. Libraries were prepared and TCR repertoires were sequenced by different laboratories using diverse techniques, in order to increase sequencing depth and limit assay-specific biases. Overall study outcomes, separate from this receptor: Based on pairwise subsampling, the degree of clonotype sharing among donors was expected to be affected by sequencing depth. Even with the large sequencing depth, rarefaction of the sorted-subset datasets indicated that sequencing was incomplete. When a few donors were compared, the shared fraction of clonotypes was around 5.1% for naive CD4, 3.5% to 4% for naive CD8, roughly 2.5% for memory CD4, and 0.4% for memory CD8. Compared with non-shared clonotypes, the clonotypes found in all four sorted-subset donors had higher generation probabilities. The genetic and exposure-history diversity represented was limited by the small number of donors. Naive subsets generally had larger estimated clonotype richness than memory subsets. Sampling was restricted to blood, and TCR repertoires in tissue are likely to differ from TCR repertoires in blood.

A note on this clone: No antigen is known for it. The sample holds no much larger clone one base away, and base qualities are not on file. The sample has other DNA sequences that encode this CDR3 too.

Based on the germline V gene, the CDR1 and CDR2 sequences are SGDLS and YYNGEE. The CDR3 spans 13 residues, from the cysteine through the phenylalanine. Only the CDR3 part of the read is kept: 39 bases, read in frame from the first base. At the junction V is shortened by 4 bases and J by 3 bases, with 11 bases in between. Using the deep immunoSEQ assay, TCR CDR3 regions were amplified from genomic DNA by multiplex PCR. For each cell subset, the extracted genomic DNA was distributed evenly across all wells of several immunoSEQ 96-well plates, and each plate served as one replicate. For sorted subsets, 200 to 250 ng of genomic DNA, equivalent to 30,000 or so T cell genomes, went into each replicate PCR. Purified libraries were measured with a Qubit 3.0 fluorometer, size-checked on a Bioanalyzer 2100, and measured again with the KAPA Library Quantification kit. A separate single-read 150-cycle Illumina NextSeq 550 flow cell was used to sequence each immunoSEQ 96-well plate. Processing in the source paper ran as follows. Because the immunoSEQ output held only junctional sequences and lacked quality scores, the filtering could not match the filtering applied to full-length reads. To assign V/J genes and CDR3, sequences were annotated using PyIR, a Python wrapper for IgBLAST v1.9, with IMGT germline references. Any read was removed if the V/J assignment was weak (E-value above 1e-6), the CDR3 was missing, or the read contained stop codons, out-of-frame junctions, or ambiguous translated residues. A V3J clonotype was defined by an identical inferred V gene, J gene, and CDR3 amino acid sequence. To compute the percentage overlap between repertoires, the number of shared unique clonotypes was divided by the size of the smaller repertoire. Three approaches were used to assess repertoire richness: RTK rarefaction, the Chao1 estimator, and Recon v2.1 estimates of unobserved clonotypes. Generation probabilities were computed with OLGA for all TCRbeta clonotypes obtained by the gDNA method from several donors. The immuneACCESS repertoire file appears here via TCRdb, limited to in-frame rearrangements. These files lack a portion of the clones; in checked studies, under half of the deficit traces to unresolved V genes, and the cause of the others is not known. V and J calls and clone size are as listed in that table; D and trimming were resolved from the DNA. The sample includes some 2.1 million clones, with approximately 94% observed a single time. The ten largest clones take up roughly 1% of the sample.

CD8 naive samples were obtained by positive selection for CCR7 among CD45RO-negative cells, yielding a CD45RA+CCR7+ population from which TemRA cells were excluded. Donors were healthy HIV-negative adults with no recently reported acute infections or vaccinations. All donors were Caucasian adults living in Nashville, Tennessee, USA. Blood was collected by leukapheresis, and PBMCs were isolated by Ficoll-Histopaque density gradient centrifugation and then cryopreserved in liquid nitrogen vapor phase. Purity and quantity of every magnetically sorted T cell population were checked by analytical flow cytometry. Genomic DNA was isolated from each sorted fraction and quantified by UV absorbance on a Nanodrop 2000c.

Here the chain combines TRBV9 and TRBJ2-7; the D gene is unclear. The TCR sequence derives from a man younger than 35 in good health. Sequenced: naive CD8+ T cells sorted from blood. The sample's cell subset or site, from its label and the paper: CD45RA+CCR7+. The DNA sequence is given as TGTGCCAGCAGCCCCAGTGGGGACTACGAGCAGTACTTC. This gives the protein CASSPSGDYEQYF.